This entry features one T cell receptor (beta chain) sequence. Its specificity is unknown. The data derive from a study of T cell repertoires in cytomegalovirus infection. Study information: Public signatures in TCR beta pointed to CMV infection and matching HLA type.

Study-wide findings and caveats: Summed public TCR beta family frequency identified CMV carriers bearing the relevant HLA. Clonotype analysis showed dominance of the ex vivo response by HLA-C-restricted CMV-specific TCR beta clonotypes.

The germline V and J ends were trimmed by 5 bases and 2 bases, with 19 bases remaining between them. This CDR3 is 17 amino acids long. Germline assignment: CDR1 SGHTA and CDR2 FQGNSA. TCRdb used MiXCR to reprocess the reads, holding one entry per CDR3 protein. Here the sample spans 680,000 or so distinct CDR3 sequences, about 33% being singletons. The specimen was cultured PBMCs, collected from culture after CMV antigen stimulation. The TCR comes from a human donor in good health (CMV status not recorded). Some clones in this sample may be carry-over from other donors' samples. V usage is TRBV7-2 and J usage is TRBJ2-1; D perhaps matches TRBD2 (7 bases). CDR3 protein: CASSPKGGDVTYNEQFF. In DNA, the CDR3 is TGTGCCAGCAGCCCTAAAGGGGGGGACGTAACCTACAATGAGCAGTTCTTC.